This T cell receptor beta chain was retrieved from a study of breast tumors, draining lymph nodes, adjacent tissues. Study-wide results and limits: Findings are consistent with lymph node origin and intratumoral expansion of most tumor T cells. Tumors had less TCR diversity than lymph nodes, more than nontumor tissue. The lymph node origin of tumor T cells was framed as consistent with a hypothesis, not demonstrated. Luminal-like breast cancer showed significantly greater tumor-nontumor repertoire similarity than basal-like breast cancer did.

Breast cancer patients provided tissue from their axillary draining lymph nodes. TCRdb ran MiXCR on the multiplex PCR reads and lists one entry per CDR3 protein. The sample has about 180,000 distinct CDR3 sequences, around 33% seen once; the top ten hold 3.8%. Germline V gene data show CDR1 as SGDLS and CDR2 as YYNGEE. The CDR3 is made up of 16 amino acids. This clonotype was seen once. The antigen remains undetermined. Possible read error: a much larger clone is one base away. The sequenced sample consisted of axillary lymph node tissue. The clonotype comes from a female donor with breast cancer. Some clones in this sample may be carry-over from other donors' samples. This chain joins TRBV9 and TRBJ2-1; TRBD2 matches 8 bases. Here the CDR3 DNA reads TGTGCCAGCAGCTCTTCGGGAAGCGGGGGATACAATGCGCAGTTCTTC. This sequence encodes CASSSSGSGGYNAQFF. Using reference TRBV9 and TRBJ2-1 for the parts outside the CDR3, the full variable domain is DSGVTQTPKHLITATGQRVTLRCSPRSGDLSVYWYQQSLDQGLQFLIQYYNGEERAKGNILERFSAQQFPDLHSELNLSSLELGDSALYFCASSSSGSGGYNAQFFGPGTRLTVL.